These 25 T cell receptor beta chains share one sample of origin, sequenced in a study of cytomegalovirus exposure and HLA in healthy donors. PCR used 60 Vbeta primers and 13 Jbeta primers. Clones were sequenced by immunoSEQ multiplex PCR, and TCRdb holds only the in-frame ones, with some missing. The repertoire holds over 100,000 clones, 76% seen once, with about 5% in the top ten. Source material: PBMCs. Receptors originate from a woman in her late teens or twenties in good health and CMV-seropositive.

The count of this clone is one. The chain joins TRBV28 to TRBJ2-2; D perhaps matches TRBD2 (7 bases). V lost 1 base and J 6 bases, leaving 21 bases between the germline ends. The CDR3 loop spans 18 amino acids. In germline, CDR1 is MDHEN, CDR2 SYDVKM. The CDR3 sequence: CASSLFGGLAGAPGELFF. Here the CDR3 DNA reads TGTGCCAGCAGTTTATTTGGGGGGCTCGCGGGAGCTCCCGGGGAGCTGTTTTTT.

The CDR3 DNA reads TGTGCCAGCAGTGAATTTAGCGTCACAGATACGCAGTATTTT. Amino acids: CASSEFSVTDTQYF. The chain links TRBV25-1 to TRBJ2-3; possible D gene TRBD2, 5 bases. The length of the CDR3 is 14 residues. Germline-derived CDR1 and CDR2 are MGHDK and SYGVNS. With 1 base removed from V and 2 bases from J, the gap between germline ends came to 7 bases.

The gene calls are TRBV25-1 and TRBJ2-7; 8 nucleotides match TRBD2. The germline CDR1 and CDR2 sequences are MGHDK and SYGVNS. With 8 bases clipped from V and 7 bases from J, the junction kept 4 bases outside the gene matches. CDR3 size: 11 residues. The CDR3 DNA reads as TGTGCCAGCCGTAGCGGGAAGGAGCAGTACTTC. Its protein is CASRSGKEQYF.

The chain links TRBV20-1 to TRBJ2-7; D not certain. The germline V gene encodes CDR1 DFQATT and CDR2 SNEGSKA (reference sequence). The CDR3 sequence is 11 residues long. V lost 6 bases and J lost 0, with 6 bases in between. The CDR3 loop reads CSAPSSYEQYF. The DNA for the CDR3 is TGCAGTGCCCCCAGCTCCTACGAGCAGTACTTC.

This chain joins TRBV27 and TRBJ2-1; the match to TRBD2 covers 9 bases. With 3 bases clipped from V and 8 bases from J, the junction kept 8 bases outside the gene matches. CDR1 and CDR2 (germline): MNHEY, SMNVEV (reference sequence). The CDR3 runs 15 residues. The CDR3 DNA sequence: TGTGCCAGCAGTTTTGCGGGAGGGGGGTTCGATGAGCAGTTCTTC. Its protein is CASSFAGGGFDEQFF.

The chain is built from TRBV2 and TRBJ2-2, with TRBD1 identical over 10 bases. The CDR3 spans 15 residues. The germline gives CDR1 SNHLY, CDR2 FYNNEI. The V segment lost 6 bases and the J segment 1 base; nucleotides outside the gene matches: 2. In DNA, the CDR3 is TGTGCCAGCAGGGGGGACAGGGGGAACACCGGGGAGCTGTTTTTT. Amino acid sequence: CASRGDRGNTGELFF.

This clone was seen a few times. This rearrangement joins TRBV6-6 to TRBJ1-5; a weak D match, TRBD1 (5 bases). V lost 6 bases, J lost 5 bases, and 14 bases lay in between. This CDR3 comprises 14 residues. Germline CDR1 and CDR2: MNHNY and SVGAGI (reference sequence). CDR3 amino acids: CASRGPDTHQPQHF. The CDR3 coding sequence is TGTGCCAGCAGGGGGCCGGACACCCATCAGCCCCAGCATTTT.

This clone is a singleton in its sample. The CDR3 loop reads CASSHLDRDSPLHF. Here the CDR3 DNA reads TGTGCCAGCAGTCATCTGGACAGGGACTCACCCCTCCACTTT. V is TRBV6-1 and J is TRBJ1-6; TRBD1 agrees at 8 bases. Germline CDR1 reads MNHNS; CDR2 reads SASEGT. Trimming cost V 5 bases and J 10 bases; bases outside gene matches: 7. The length of the CDR3 is 14 residues.

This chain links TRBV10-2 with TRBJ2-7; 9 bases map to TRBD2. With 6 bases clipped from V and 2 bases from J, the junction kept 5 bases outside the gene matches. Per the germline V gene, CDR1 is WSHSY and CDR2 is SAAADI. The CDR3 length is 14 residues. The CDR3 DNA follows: TGCGCCAGCAGACTAGCGGGTACCACCTACGAGCAGTACTTC. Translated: CASRLAGTTYEQYF.

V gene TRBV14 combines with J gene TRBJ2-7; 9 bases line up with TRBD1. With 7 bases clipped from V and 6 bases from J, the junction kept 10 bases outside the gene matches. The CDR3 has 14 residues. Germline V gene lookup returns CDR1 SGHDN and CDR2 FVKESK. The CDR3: CASKSGTGRGEQYF. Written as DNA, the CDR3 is TGTGCCAGCAAATCCGGGACAGGGCGGGGCGAGCAGTACTTC.

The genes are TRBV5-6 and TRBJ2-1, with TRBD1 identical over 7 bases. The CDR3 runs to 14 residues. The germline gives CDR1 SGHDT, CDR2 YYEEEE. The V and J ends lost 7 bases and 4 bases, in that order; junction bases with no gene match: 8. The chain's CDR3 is CASQFGTAYNEQFF. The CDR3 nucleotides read TGTGCCAGCCAATTCGGGACAGCTTACAATGAGCAGTTCTTC.

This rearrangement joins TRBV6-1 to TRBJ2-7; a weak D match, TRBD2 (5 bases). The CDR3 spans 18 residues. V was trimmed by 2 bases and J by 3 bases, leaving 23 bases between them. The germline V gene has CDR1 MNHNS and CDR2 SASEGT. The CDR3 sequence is CASSESPSWLAERYEQYF. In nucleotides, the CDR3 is TGTGCCAGCAGTGAATCCCCCTCCTGGCTAGCCGAGCGCTACGAGCAGTACTTC.

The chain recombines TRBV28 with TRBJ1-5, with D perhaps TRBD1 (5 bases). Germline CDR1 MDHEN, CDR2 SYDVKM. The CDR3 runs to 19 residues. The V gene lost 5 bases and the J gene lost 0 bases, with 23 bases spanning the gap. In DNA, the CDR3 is TGTGCCAGCAGTCACTCCCCCGTACGACAGTGGGATAGCAATCAGCCCCAGCATTTT. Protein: CASSHSPVRQWDSNQPQHF. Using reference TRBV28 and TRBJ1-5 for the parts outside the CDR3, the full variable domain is DVKVTQSSRYLVKRTGEKVFLECVQDMDHENMFWYRQDPGLGLRLIYFSYDVKMKEKGDIPEGYSVSREKKERFSLILESASTNQTSMYLCASSHSPVRQWDSNQPQHFGDGTRLSIL.

The CDR3: CASSPGTASTDTQYF. Here the CDR3 DNA reads TGTGCCAGCAGCCCTGGGACAGCCAGCACAGATACGCAGTATTTT. The V gene is TRBV7-9, the J gene TRBJ2-3; TRBD1 matches 7 bases. The CDR3 contains 15 residues. Germline V gene sequence: CDR1 SEHNR, CDR2 FQNEAQ (reference sequence). The V and J ends lost 5 bases and 0 bases, in that order; junction bases with no gene match: 5. The complete variable domain, with remaining parts taken from reference TRBV7-9 and TRBJ2-3, reads DTGVSQNPRHKITKRGQNVTFRCDPISEHNRLYWYRQTLGQGPEFLTYFQNEAQLEKSRLLSDRFSAERPKGSFSTLEIQRTEQGDSAMYLCASSPGTASTDTQYFGPGTRLTVL.

CDR3 DNA sequence: TGTGCCAGCAGCCCTGGACAGGGGGATTTTGGAGAGCAGTACTTC. Its protein is CASSPGQGDFGEQYF. This chain joins TRBV13 and TRBJ2-7, with TRBD1 matching 10 bases. V shed 5 bases and J 7 bases; nucleotides not matched to a gene: 11. This CDR3 contains 15 residues. Germline values: CDR1 PRHDT, CDR2 FYEKMQ (reference sequence).

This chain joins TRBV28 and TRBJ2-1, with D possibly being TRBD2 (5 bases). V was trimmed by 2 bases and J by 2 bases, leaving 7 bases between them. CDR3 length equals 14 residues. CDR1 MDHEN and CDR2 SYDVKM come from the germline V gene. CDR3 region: CASSLLAAYNEQFF. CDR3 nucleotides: TGTGCCAGCAGTTTACTAGCCGCCTACAATGAGCAGTTCTTC.

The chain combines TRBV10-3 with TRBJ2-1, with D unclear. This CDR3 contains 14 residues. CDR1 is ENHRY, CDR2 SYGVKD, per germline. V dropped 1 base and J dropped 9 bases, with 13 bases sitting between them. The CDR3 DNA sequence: TGTGCCATCAGTGAGTTAGCTTCTACCTTTGAGCAGTTCTTC. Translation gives CAISELASTFEQFF.

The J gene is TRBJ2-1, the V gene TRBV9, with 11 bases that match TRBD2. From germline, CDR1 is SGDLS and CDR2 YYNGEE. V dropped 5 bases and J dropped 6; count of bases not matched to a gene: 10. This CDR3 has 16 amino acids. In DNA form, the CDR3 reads TGTGCCAGCAGTAGAAGACCGGGACTAGCGGTCAATGAGCAGTTCTTC. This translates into CASSRRPGLAVNEQFF.

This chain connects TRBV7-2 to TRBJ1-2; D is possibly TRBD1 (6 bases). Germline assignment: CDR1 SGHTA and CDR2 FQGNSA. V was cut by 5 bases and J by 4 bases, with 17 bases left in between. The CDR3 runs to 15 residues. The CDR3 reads CASSPRAGVFYGYTF. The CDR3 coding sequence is TGTGCCAGCAGCCCCCGGGCAGGGGTATTCTATGGCTACACCTTC. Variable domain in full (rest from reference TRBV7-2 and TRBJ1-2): GAGVSQSPSNKVTEKGKDVELRCDPISGHTALYWYRQSLGQGLEFLIYFQGNSAPDKSGLPSDRFSAERTGGSVSTLTIQRTQQEDSAVYLCASSPRAGVFYGYTFGSGTRLTVV.

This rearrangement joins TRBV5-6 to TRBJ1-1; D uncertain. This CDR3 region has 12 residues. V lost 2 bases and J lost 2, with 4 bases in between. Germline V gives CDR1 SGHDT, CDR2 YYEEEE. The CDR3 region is CASSFLNTEAFF. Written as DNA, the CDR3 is TGTGCCAGCAGCTTTTTAAACACTGAAGCTTTCTTT.

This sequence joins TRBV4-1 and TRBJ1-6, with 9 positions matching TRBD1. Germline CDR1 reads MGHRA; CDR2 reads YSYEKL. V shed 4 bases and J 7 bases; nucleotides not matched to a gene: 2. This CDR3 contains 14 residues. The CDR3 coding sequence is TGCGCCAGCAGCCGAGACAGGGGGAATTCACCCCTCCACTTT. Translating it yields CASSRDRGNSPLHF.

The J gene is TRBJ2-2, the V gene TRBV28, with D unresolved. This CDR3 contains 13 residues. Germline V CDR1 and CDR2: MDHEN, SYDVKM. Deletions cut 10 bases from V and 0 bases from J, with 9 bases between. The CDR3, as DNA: TGTGCCACCGACTCCGCGAACACCGGGGAGCTGTTTTTT. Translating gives CATDSANTGELFF.

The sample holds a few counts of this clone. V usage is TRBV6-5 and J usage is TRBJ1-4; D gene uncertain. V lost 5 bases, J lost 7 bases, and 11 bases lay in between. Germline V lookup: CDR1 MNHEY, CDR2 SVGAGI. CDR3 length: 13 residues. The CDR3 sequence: CASSSVGSEKLFF. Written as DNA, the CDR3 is TGTGCCAGCAGTAGTGTTGGCTCTGAAAAACTGTTTTTT.

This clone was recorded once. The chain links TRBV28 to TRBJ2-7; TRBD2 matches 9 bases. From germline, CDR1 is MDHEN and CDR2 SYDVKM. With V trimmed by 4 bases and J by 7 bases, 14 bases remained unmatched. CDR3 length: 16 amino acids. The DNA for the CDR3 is TGTGCCAGCAGTTCGCCAAGGACTAGCGTGGCGCGGGAGCAGTACTTC. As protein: CASSSPRTSVAREQYF.

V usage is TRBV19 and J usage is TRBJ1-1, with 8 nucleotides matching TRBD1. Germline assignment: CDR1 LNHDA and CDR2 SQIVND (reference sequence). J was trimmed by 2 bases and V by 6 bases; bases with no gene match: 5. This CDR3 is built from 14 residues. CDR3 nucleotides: TGTGCCAGTAGAGGACAGGGAATAAACACTGAAGCTTTCTTT. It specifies CASRGQGINTEAFF.